A few counts support the clone carrying this TCR beta chain. Its antigen is still unknown. This specimen belongs to a study of T cells after yellow fever vaccination. The CDR3 is 15 residues long. TCRdb reprocessed the 5' RACE reads via MiXCR and lists one record per CDR3 protein. The data contain 250,000 to 300,000 distinct CDR3 sequences, 5.2% of them seen just once; the ten biggest clones take up roughly 3.5%. Findings and limits, study-wide: Clonotypes found in both CD4 and CD8 compartments made up a small share. Subsequent booster samples again held most clones from primary vaccination (96% CD4, roughly 91% CD8). Researchers report a weaker secondary response that nonetheless peaked faster, day 5 versus 15.

The chain employs TRBV21-1 and TRBJ2-5; TRBD1 is taken as the D call from the table, unchecked against the DNA. TRBV21-1 is marked as a pseudogene. The TCR comes from a man aged 18 to 35 who received the YFV17D yellow fever vaccine. The sample here was CD4+ T cells sorted from PBMCs, taken on the day of the yellow fever booster vaccination. In nucleotides, the CDR3 is TGTGCCAGCAGGCCGCGCCGGGAATTTCAAGAGACCCAGTACTTC. Translation: CASRPRREFQETQYF.